The clone carrying this TCR beta chain was counted between two and nine times. No antigen is known for it. After removal of 3 bases from V and 5 bases from J, the junction contained 8 bases not matched to a gene. This CDR3 is built from 15 residues. Germline lookup yields CDR1 KGHSH and CDR2 LQKENI. TCRdb called the 5' RACE reads again in MiXCR, with one record for every CDR3 protein. The sample contains 240,000 or so distinct CDR3 sequences, 8.6% of which appear only once. The data belong to a study of CD8 T cells in ankylosing spondylitis. Study-level results: The study looked at matched synovial fluid samples from ankylosing spondylitis patients. Disease-linked clones were reported to be significantly enriched there.

The TCR originated in a male donor with ankylosing spondylitis or in good health (not recorded which). What was sequenced was blood, either unsorted or a sorted T cell fraction (not recorded which). This chain uses TRBV18 with TRBJ2-3; 7 bases map to TRBD1. In nucleotides, the CDR3 is TGTGCCAGCTCACCTGTGACAGGGTCAGGAGATACGCAGTATTTT. This codes for CASSPVTGSGDTQYF.